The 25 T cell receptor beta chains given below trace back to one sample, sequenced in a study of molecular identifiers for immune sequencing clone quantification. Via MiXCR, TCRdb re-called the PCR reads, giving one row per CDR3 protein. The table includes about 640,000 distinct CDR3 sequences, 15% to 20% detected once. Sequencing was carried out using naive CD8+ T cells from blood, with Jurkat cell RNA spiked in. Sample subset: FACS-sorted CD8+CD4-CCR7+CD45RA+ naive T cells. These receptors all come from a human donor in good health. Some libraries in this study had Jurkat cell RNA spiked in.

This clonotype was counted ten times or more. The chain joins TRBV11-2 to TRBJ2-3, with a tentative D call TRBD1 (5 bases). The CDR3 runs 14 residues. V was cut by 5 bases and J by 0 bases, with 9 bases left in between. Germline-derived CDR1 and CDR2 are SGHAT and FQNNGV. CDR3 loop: CASSPRQSTDTQYF. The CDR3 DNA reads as TGTGCCAGCAGCCCACGACAGAGCACAGATACGCAGTATTTT.

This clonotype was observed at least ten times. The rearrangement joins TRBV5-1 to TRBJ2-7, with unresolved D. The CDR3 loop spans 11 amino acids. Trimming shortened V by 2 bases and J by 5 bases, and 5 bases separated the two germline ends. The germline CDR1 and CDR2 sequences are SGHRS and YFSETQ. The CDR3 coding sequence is TGCGCCAGCAGCTTAAATAACGAGCAGTACTTC. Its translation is CASSLNNEQYF.

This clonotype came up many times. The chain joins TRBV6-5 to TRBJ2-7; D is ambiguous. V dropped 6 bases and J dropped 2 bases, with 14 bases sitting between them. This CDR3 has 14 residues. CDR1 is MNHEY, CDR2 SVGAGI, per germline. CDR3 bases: TGTGCCAGCAGGCCCGACACCCATCCCTACGAGCAGTACTTC. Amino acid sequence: CASRPDTHPYEQYF.

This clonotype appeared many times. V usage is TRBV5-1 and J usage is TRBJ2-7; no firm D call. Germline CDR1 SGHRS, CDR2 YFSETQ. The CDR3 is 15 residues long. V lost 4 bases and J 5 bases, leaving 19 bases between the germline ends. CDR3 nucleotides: TGCGCCAGCAGCGTGGCCGCTACCCCTGCGGACGAGCAGTACTTC. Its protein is CASSVAATPADEQYF.

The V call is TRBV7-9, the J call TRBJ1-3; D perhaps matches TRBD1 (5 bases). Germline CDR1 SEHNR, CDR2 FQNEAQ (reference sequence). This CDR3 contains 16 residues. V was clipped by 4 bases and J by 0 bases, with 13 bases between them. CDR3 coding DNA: TGTGCCAGCAGCTCGCCGGGACCCAGCTCTGGAAACACCATATATTTT. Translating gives CASSSPGPSSGNTIYF.

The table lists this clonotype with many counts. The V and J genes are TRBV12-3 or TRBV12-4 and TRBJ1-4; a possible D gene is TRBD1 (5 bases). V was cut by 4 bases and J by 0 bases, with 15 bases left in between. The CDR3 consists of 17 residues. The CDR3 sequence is CASSSGDRDPTNEKLFF. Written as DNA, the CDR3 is TGTGCCAGCAGTTCTGGGGACCGGGACCCAACTAATGAAAAACTGTTTTTT.

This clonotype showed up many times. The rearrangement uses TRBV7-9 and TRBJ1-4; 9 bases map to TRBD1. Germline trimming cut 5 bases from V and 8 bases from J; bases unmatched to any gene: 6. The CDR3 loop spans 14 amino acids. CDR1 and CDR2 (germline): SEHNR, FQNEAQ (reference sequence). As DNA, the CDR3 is TGTGCCAGCAGCCTGGGACAGGGCTACGAAAAACTGTTTTTT. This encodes CASSLGQGYEKLFF.

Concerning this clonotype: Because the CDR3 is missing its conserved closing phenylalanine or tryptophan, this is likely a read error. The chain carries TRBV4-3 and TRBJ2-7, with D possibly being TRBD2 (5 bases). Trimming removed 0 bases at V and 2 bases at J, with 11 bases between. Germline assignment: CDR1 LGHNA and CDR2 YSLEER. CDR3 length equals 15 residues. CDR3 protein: CASSQDAAGTYEQYL. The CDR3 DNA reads TGCGCCAGCAGCCAAGATGCGGCGGGTACCTACGAGCAGTACCTC.

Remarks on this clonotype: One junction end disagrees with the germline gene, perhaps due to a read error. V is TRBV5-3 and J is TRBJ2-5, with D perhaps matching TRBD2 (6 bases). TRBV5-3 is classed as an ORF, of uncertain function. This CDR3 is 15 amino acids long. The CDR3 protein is CASSFTGVSQEAQYF. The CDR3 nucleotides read TGTGCCAGCAGCTTTACGGGGGTGTCCCAAGAGGCCCAGTACTTC.

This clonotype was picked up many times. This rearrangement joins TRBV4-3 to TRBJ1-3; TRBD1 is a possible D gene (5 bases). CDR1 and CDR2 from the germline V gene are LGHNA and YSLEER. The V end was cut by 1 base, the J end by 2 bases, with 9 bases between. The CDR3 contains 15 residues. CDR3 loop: CASSQVPGAGNTIYF. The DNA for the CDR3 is TGCGCCAGCAGCCAAGTTCCGGGGGCTGGAAACACCATATATTTT.

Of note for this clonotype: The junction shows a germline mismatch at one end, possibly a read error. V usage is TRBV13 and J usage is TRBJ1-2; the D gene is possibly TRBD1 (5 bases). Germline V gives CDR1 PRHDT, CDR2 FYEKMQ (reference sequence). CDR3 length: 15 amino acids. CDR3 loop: CASSGGDLPFYGCTF. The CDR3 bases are TGTGCCAGCAGCGGGGGGGACCTCCCCTTTTATGGCTGCACCTTC.

CDR3 sequence: CASSPWTGTSGETQYF. The CDR3 DNA reads as TGTGCCAGCAGCCCATGGACAGGGACCTCCGGGGAGACCCAGTACTTC. The chain is built from TRBV7-9 and TRBJ2-5; 8 nucleotides align to TRBD1. The trim removed 5 bases at V and 5 bases at J, leaving 13 bases unmatched. CDR1 and CDR2 from the germline V gene are SEHNR and FQNEAQ (reference sequence). The CDR3 is 16 amino acids.

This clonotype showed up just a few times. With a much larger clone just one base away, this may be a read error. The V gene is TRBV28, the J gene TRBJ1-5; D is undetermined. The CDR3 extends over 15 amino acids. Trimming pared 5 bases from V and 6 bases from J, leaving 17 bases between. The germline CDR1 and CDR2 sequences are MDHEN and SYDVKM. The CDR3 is CASSHGAGVGQPQHF. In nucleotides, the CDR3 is TGTGCCAGCAGTCACGGCGCGGGCGTGGGTCAGCCCCAGCATTTT.

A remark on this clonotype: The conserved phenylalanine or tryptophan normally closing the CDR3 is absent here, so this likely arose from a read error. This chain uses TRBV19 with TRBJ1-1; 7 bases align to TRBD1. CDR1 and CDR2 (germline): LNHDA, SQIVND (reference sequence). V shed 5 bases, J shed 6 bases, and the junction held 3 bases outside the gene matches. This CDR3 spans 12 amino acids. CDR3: CASSRGQAEAFL. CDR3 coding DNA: TGTGCCAGTAGTCGTGGACAGGCTGAAGCTTTCCTT.

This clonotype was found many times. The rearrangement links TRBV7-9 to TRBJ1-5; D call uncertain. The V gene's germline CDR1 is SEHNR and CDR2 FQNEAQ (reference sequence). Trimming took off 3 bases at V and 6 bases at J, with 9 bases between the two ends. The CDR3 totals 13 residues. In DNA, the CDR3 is TGTGCCAGCAGCTTTGGATCCCCTCAGCCCCAGCATTTT. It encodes CASSFGSPQPQHF.

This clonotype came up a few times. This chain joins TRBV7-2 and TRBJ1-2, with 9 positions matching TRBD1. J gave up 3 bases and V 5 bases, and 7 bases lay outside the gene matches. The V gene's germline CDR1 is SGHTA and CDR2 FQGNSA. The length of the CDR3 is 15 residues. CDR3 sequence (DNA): TGTGCCAGCAGCACGGGGACAGGGCGATACTATGGCTACACCTTC. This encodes CASSTGTGRYYGYTF. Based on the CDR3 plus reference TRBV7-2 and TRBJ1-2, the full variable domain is GAGVSQSPSNKVTEKGKDVELRCDPISGHTALYWYRQSLGQGLEFLIYFQGNSAPDKSGLPSDRFSAERTGGSVSTLTIQRTQQEDSAVYLCASSTGTGRYYGYTFGSGTRLTVV.

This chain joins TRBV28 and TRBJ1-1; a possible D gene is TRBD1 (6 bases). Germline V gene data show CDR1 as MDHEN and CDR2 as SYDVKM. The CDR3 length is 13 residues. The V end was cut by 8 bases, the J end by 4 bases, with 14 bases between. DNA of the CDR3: TGTGCCAGCCTGGGGGGAGGGGGCACTGAAGCTTTCTTT. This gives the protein CASLGGGGTEAFF.

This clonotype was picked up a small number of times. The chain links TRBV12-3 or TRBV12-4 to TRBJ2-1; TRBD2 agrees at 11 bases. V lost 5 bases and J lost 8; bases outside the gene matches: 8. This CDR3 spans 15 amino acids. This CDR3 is CASSRIAGGPDEQFF. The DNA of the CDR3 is TGTGCCAGCAGTAGGATAGCGGGGGGGCCCGATGAGCAGTTCTTC.

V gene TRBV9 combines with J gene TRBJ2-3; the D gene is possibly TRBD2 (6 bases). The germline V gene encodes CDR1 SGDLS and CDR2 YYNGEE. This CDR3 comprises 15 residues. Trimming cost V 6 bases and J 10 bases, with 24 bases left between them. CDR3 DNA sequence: TGTGCCAGCAACTTACTCGGAGGGCCGGGGGATGCGCAGTATTTT. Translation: CASNLLGGPGDAQYF.

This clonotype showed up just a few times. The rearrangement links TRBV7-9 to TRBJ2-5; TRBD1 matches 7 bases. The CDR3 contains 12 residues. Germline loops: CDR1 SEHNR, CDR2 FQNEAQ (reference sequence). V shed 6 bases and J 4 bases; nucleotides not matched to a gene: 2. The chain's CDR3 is CASRDRAETQYF. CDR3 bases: TGTGCCAGCAGAGACAGGGCAGAGACCCAGTACTTC.

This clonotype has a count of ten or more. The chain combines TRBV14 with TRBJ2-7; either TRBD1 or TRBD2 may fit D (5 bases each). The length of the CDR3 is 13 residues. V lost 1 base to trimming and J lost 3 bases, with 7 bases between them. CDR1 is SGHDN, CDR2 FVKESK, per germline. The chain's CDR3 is CASSQAGHYEQYF. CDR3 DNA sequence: TGTGCCAGCAGCCAAGCGGGGCACTACGAGCAGTACTTC.

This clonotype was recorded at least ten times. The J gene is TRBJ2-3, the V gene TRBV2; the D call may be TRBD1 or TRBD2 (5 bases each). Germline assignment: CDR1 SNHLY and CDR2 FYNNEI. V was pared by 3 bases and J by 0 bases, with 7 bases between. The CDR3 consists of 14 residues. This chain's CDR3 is CASSEGRSTDTQYF. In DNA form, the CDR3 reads TGTGCCAGCAGTGAGGGACGTAGCACAGATACGCAGTATTTT.

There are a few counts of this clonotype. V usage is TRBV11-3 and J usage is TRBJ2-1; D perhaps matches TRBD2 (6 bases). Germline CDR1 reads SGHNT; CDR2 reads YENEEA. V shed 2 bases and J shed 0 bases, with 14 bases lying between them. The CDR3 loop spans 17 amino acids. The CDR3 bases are TGTGCCAGCAGCTTAAATGCGGGAAGAGGCTCCTACAATGAGCAGTTCTTC. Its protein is CASSLNAGRGSYNEQFF.

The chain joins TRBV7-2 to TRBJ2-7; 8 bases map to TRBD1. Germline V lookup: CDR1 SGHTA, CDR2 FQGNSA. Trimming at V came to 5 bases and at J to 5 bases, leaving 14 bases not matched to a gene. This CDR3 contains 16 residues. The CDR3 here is CASSTTSGTGVHEQYF. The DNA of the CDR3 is TGTGCCAGCAGCACAACCTCCGGGACAGGTGTACACGAGCAGTACTTC.

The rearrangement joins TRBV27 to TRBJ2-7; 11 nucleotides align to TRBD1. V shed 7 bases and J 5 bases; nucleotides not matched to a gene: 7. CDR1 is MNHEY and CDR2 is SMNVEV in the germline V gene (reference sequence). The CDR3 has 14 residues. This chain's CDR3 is CASTGTGGVDEQYF. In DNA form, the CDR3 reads TGTGCCAGCACCGGGACAGGGGGTGTCGACGAGCAGTACTTC.